The 24 T cell receptor beta chains listed next were all sequenced from one sample in a study of blood T cell repertoires in COVID-19. This table comes from immunoSEQ multiplex PCR, and its TCRdb copy is limited to in-frame clones, with some not included. The data contain approximately 160,000 clones, around four fifths of them singletons. Source material: peripheral blood. Receptors were obtained from a woman of 80 years or more with acute or convalescent COVID-19.

The chain combines TRBV2 with TRBJ1-3; 7 nucleotides match TRBD1. The junction had 15 bases not matched to a gene; V was cut back by 8 bases and J by 8 bases. Germline CDR1 and CDR2: SNHLY and FYNNEI. The CDR3 covers 15 residues. CDR3 residues: CASGVQGDARDTIYF. The CDR3 region has the DNA TGTGCCAGCGGGGTGCAGGGGGATGCAAGGGACACCATATATTTT. Variable domain in full (rest from reference TRBV2 and TRBJ1-3): EPEVTQTPSHQVTQMGQEVILRCVPISNHLYFYWYRQILGQKVEFLVSFYNNEISEKSEIFDDQFSVERPDGSNFTLKIRSTKLEDSAMYFCASGVQGDARDTIYFGEGSWLTVV.

This clone has a handful of counts. The chain joins TRBV19 to TRBJ1-5; D may be TRBD1 (5 bases). This CDR3 has 17 amino acids. V was clipped by 9 bases and J by 3 bases, with 24 bases between them. Germline lookup yields CDR1 LNHDA and CDR2 SQIVND (reference sequence). CDR3 sequence reads: CASKAEGRGYVNQPQHF. CDR3 DNA sequence: TGTGCCAGCAAGGCGGAGGGGAGAGGATATGTCAATCAGCCCCAGCATTTT. Based on the CDR3 plus reference TRBV19 and TRBJ1-5, the full variable domain is DGGITQSPKYLFRKEGQNVTLSCEQNLNHDAMYWYRQDPGQGLRLIYYSQIVNDFQKGDIAEGYSVSREKKESFPLTVTSAQKNPTAFYLCASKAEGRGYVNQPQHFGDGTRLSIL.

This clone was seen once. This rearrangement joins TRBV29-1 to TRBJ1-4, with 8 bases identical to TRBD1. The V gene's germline CDR1 is SQVTM and CDR2 ANQGSEA. J was trimmed by 10 bases and V by 4 bases; bases with no gene match: 5. This CDR3 has 12 residues. For the CDR3, the DNA is TGCAGCGTTGGACAGGGGTTTGGAAAACTGTTTTTT. This translates into CSVGQGFGKLFF.

The CDR3 here is CASGAGPYEQYF. CDR3 nucleotides: TGTGCCAGCGGAGCGGGGCCCTACGAGCAGTACTTC. The chain employs TRBV7-9 and TRBJ2-7, with TRBD2 identical over 7 bases. The CDR3 consists of 12 residues. The germline gives CDR1 SEHNR, CDR2 FQNEAQ (reference sequence). Trimming at V came to 8 bases and at J to 2 bases, leaving 3 bases not matched to a gene. The variable domain in full, with the rest retrieved from reference TRBV7-9 and TRBJ2-7, is DTGVSQNPRHKITKRGQNVTFRCDPISEHNRLYWYRQTLGQGPEFLTYFQNEAQLEKSRLLSDRFSAERPKGSFSTLEIQRTEQGDSAMYLCASGAGPYEQYFGPGTRLTVT.

The V gene is TRBV4-3, the J gene TRBJ1-2; D is uncertain. V was cut by 0 bases and J by 4 bases, with 12 bases left in between. This CDR3 region has 15 residues. Germline V CDR1 and CDR2: LGHNA, YSLEER. The CDR3 spells CASSQESGFVYGYTF. The CDR3 DNA is TGCGCCAGCAGCCAAGAATCAGGATTCGTCTATGGCTACACCTTC.

The chain is built from TRBV28 and TRBJ2-7; D may be TRBD2 (7 bases). The V gene's germline CDR1 is MDHEN and CDR2 SYDVKM. This CDR3 spans 16 amino acids. V was cut by 5 bases and J by 3 bases, with 20 bases left in between. For the CDR3, the DNA is TGTGCCAGCAGTCCCCAACAAGCGGGACAAAACTACGAGCAGTACTTC. Translation: CASSPQQAGQNYEQYF.

This clone was counted a few times. The V gene is TRBV7-9, the J gene TRBJ2-1; 8 bases align to TRBD1. CDR1 and CDR2 from the germline V gene are SEHNR and FQNEAQ (reference sequence). The CDR3 has 12 amino acids. Trimming at V came to 4 bases and at J to 9 bases, leaving 2 bases not matched to a gene. The CDR3 DNA reads TGTGCCAGCAGCTGGACAGGGACTGAGCAGTTCTTC. Protein product: CASSWTGTEQFF.

The J gene is TRBJ1-2, the V gene TRBV6-5, with 8 positions matching TRBD1. The CDR3 is 14 amino acids. CDR1 MNHEY and CDR2 SVGAGI come from the germline V gene. V trimming: 0 bases; J trimming: 9 bases; junction bases outside the gene matches: 6. CDR3 sequence (DNA): TGTGCCAGCAGTTACTCGTCAGGGGGCCGGAGCTACACCTTC. Translating it yields CASSYSSGGRSYTF.

V gene TRBV9 combines with J gene TRBJ2-1, with 9 nucleotides matching TRBD2. There are 17 residues in the CDR3. V trimming: 2 bases; J trimming: 0 bases; junction bases outside the gene matches: 6. Germline CDR1 and CDR2: SGDLS and YYNGEE. CDR3 residues: CASSVGGGAGSYNEQFF. The DNA for the CDR3 is TGTGCCAGCAGCGTCGGCGGGGGGGCTGGCTCCTACAATGAGCAGTTCTTC. Full variable domain (outside the CDR3, taken from reference TRBV9 and TRBJ2-1): DSGVTQTPKHLITATGQRVTLRCSPRSGDLSVYWYQQSLDQGLQFLIQYYNGEERAKGNILERFSAQQFPDLHSELNLSSLELGDSALYFCASSVGGGAGSYNEQFFGPGTRLTVL.

V gene TRBV5-1 combines with J gene TRBJ2-6; D is perhaps TRBD1 (5 bases). Germline CDR1 and CDR2: SGHRS and YFSETQ. The CDR3 is 18 amino acids. Trimming removed 7 bases at V and 0 bases at J, with 20 bases between. In DNA, the CDR3 is TGCGCCAGCGAGGCAGGGCGGAGAGGAAGCTCTGGGGCCAACGTCCTGACTTTC. Its translation is CASEAGRRGSSGANVLTF.

CDR3 coding DNA: TGTGCCAGCACACGACTAGCGGGCGGGGAGCTGTTTTTT. Its translation is CASTRLAGGELFF. This sequence joins TRBV9 and TRBJ2-2; 10 bases match TRBD2. The CDR3 consists of 13 residues. Per germline, CDR1 SGDLS and CDR2 YYNGEE. Trimming at V came to 6 bases and at J to 7 bases, leaving 3 bases not matched to a gene.

This clone is a singleton in its sample. The J gene is TRBJ2-6, the V gene TRBV7-9, with D possibly being TRBD1 (6 bases). The ends were cut back, 6 bases at V and 2 bases at J, with 11 bases in the middle. The germline V gene encodes CDR1 SEHNR and CDR2 FQNEAQ (reference sequence). The CDR3 consists of 15 residues. The CDR3 here is CASRVAGAGANVLTF. The DNA of the CDR3 is TGTGCCAGCAGGGTAGCAGGGGCTGGGGCCAACGTCCTGACTTTC.

The rearrangement links TRBV18 to TRBJ2-1; 12 nucleotides match TRBD2. The germline CDR1 and CDR2 sequences are KGHSH and LQKENI. The V gene end was trimmed by 6 bases and the J gene end by 3 bases; junction bases not matched to a gene: 6. The CDR3 runs 16 residues. DNA of the CDR3: TGTGCCAGCTCGCTAACTAGCGGGGGGAACTACAATGAGCAGTTCTTC. It is translated as CASSLTSGGNYNEQFF.

This clone was detected once. The V and J genes are TRBV2 and TRBJ1-1, with TRBD1 matching 10 bases. In germline, CDR1 is SNHLY, CDR2 FYNNEI. Trimming at V came to 6 bases and at J to 4 bases, leaving 5 bases not matched to a gene. The CDR3 covers 14 residues. Here the CDR3 reads CASSDRGLATEAFF. In DNA, the CDR3 is TGTGCCAGCAGCGACAGGGGGCTGGCCACTGAAGCTTTCTTT.

This clone showed up just once. V is TRBV30 and J is TRBJ2-3; tentatively, D is TRBD2 (5 bases). From germline, CDR1 is GTSNPN and CDR2 SVGIG (reference sequence). The length of the CDR3 is 13 residues. Trimming removed 5 bases at V and 1 base at J, with 10 bases between. In DNA form, the CDR3 reads TGTGCCTGGCGACTAATCGGCACAGATACGCAGTATTTT. It is translated as CAWRLIGTDTQYF.

The chain joins TRBV7-9 to TRBJ1-3; D remains unclear. CDR3 length: 16 amino acids. Between the trimmed V and J ends, which lost 2 bases and 0 bases, there was a span of 11 bases. CDR1 and CDR2 from the germline V gene are SEHNR and FQNEAQ (reference sequence). The DNA for the CDR3 is TGTGCCAGCAGCTTACCCCCCGTGAGCTCTGGAAACACCATATATTTT. This gives the protein CASSLPPVSSGNTIYF.

CDR3 amino acids: CASSLVAYSYEQYF. In DNA, the CDR3 is TGTGCCAGCAGCTTAGTAGCGTACTCCTACGAGCAGTACTTC. The gene calls are TRBV7-8 and TRBJ2-7; TRBD2 is a possible D gene (5 bases). Deletions cut 1 base from V and 0 bases from J, with 7 bases between. The CDR3 has 14 residues. CDR1 SGHVS and CDR2 FQNEAQ come from the germline V gene.

The chain uses TRBV5-1 and TRBJ2-7, with TRBD2 matching over 12 bases. The length of the CDR3 is 16 residues. V trimming: 5 bases; J trimming: 5 bases; junction bases outside the gene matches: 11. The germline gives CDR1 SGHRS, CDR2 YFSETQ. CDR3 nucleotides: TGCGCCAGCAGACCCCAGACTAGCGGGAGTCTGAACGAGCAGTACTTC. It codes for CASRPQTSGSLNEQYF.

There are a few counts of this clone. This chain connects TRBV2 to TRBJ2-7; weak D call: TRBD2 (6 bases). Germline V gene lookup returns CDR1 SNHLY and CDR2 FYNNEI. V shed 6 bases and J shed 2 bases, with 17 bases lying between them. The CDR3 sequence is 15 residues long. In DNA form, the CDR3 reads TGTGCCAGCAGAGACCTGGTGGGGGGACCCTACGAGCAGTACTTC. Amino acids: CASRDLVGGPYEQYF.

V is TRBV4-1 and J is TRBJ2-4; 9 nucleotides line up with TRBD2. V shed 4 bases and J 1 base; nucleotides not matched to a gene: 8. The CDR3 totals 17 residues. Germline V gene data show CDR1 as MGHRA and CDR2 as YSYEKL. In nucleotides, the CDR3 is TGCGCCAGCAGCCGCGGGGGGGAGACAGGGGCCAAAAACATTCAGTACTTC. It is translated as CASSRGGETGAKNIQYF.

Only a few counts were recorded for this clone. This chain uses TRBV7-9 with TRBJ1-3; D remains unclear. V lost 5 bases and J lost 0, with 17 bases in between. The CDR3 sequence is 17 residues long. Germline CDR1 reads SEHNR; CDR2 reads FQNEAQ (reference sequence). The CDR3 DNA reads TGTGCCAGCAGCCCCCGGGTAGCTAGATCCTCTGGAAACACCATATATTTT. It translates to CASSPRVARSSGNTIYF.

The V gene is TRBV9, the J gene TRBJ2-1, with 7 bases lining up with TRBD2. CDR1 is SGDLS, CDR2 YYNGEE, per germline. The CDR3 loop spans 15 amino acids. Trimming took 3 bases from V and 0 from J; bases not matched to a gene: 3. CDR3 sequence (DNA): TGTGCCAGCAGCGACTGGGGGGGCTCCTACAATGAGCAGTTCTTC. Translated, it gives CASSDWGGSYNEQFF. Using reference TRBV9 and TRBJ2-1 for the parts outside the CDR3, the full variable domain is DSGVTQTPKHLITATGQRVTLRCSPRSGDLSVYWYQQSLDQGLQFLIQYYNGEERAKGNILERFSAQQFPDLHSELNLSSLELGDSALYFCASSDWGGSYNEQFFGPGTRLTVL.

The J gene is TRBJ2-1, the V gene TRBV23-1, with D possibly TRBD1 on 6 matching bases. TRBV23-1 falls under the ORF class, with uncertain function. The CDR3 contains 17 residues. The V gene lost 0 bases and the J gene lost 1 base, with 13 bases spanning the gap. The CDR3 DNA reads TGCGCCAGCAGTCAATCCGGGACACATAAGTCCTACAATGAGCAGTTCTTC. Its translation: CASSQSGTHKSYNEQFF.

The V call is TRBV7-2, the J call TRBJ1-1; no clear D gene. This CDR3 spans 13 amino acids. V lost 1 base and J 4 bases, leaving 7 bases between the germline ends. Germline-derived CDR1 and CDR2 are SGHTA and FQGNSA. The DNA for the CDR3 is TGTGCCAGCAGCTTAGTTGAGGGCACTGAAGCTTTCTTT. Translated, it gives CASSLVEGTEAFF.